A selection of T cell receptor beta chains follows, all from one sample in a study of T-cell memory formation after mild COVID-19. TCRdb re-called the 5' RACE reads with MiXCR, one entry per CDR3 protein. The sample records about 410,000 distinct CDR3 sequences, around a quarter being singletons. Input material: PBMCs or a T cell subset sorted from them (not recorded which). The source is an adult woman who had mild COVID-19 (a few samples of this study predate the infection). Cell type and time point are not known. The CDR3 runs from the conserved cysteine through the conserved F or W. Each record gives: V gene, D gene, J gene, clone size, CDR3 protein, CDR3 DNA. A D gene is named only where the DNA matches it firmly. Not every row has a clone size; where given, it reads once, few, many or a size class.

TRBV5-4	.	TRBJ2-7	few	CASRPGASYEQYF	TGTGCCAGCAGACCGGGGGCCTCCTACGAGCAGTACTTC
TRBV27	.	TRBJ2-5	.	CASSLSNLGGETQYF	TGTGCCAGCAGTTTATCGAACCTAGGGGGGGAGACCCAGTACTTC
TRBV12-3/TRBV12-4	TRBD1	TRBJ1-5	many	CASSHNRGEWGNQPQHF	TGTGCCAGCAGTCATAACAGGGGCGAATGGGGCAATCAGCCCCAGCATTTT
TRBV21-1	.	TRBJ2-3	.	CASTEPPSTSELPDTQYF	TGTGCCAGCACCGAACCCCCAAGTACATCTGAGCTCCCAGATACGCAGTATTTT
TRBV5-4	.	TRBJ2-5	few	CASSPPPDSLETQYF	TGTGCCAGCAGCCCGCCCCCGGACAGCCTCGAGACCCAGTACTTC
TRBV5-1	.	TRBJ2-3	few	CASSLALSNTDTQYF	TGCGCCAGCAGCTTGGCCTTATCGAACACAGATACGCAGTATTTT
TRBV4-3	TRBD1	TRBJ2-5	.	CASSQEVRQGTETQYF	TGCGCCAGCAGCCAAGAAGTGCGACAGGGGACAGAGACCCAGTACTTC
TRBV5-5	.	TRBJ2-1	once	CASSFRMDYNEQFF	TGTGCCAGCAGCTTCCGGATGGACTACAATGAGCAGTTCTTC
TRBV18	.	TRBJ2-5	.	CASSLPGAQETQYF	TGTGCCAGCTCGCTACCAGGGGCCCAAGAGACCCAGTACTTC
TRBV29-1	TRBD1	TRBJ1-2	.	CSVRDSDYGYTF	TGCAGCGTTCGGGACAGTGACTATGGCTACACCTTC
TRBV11-2	.	TRBJ1-3	.	CASSSPGGAYGNTIYF	TGTGCCAGCAGCTCCCCGGGGGGGGCGTATGGAAACACCATATATTTT
TRBV7-9	.	TRBJ2-6	.	CASSRGFGANVLTF	TGTGCCAGCAGCCGCGGGTTTGGGGCCAACGTCCTGACTTTC
TRBV5-4	.	TRBJ2-3	.	CASSVLGRDTQYF	TGTGCCAGCAGCGTGCTAGGAAGGGATACGCAGTATTTT
TRBV12-3/TRBV12-4	.	TRBJ1-2	.	CASSLTALPYTF	TGTGCCAGCAGTTTGACAGCTTTACCCTACACCTTC
TRBV2	TRBD2	TRBJ2-1	.	CASKLAGGVNEQFF	TGTGCCAGCAAACTAGCGGGGGGAGTCAATGAGCAGTTCTTC
TRBV3-1	.	TRBJ1-1	few	CASGTLEGTEAFF	TGTGCCAGCGGTACCCTGGAGGGAACTGAAGCTTTCTTT
TRBV29-1	.	TRBJ1-1	few	CSVSTGNTEAFF	TGCAGCGTCAGTACCGGGAACACTGAAGCTTTCTTT
TRBV7-9	TRBD2	TRBJ2-3	few	CASSLSSGDTDTQYF	TGTGCCAGCAGCTTGAGTAGCGGGGACACAGATACGCAGTATTTT
TRBV15	.	TRBJ2-7	.	CATSREAASYEQYF	TGTGCCACCAGCAGAGAGGCAGCTTCCTACGAGCAGTACTTC
TRBV6-5	.	TRBJ2-3	many	CASSYSGVGTDTQYF	TGTGCCAGCAGTTACTCGGGCGTGGGGACAGATACGCAGTATTTT
TRBV7-9	.	TRBJ2-5	few	CATPLAGEGQETQYF	TGTGCCACCCCACTCGCCGGCGAGGGGCAAGAGACCCAGTACTTC
TRBV21-1	.	TRBJ1-2	.	CASSKEEVYYGYTF	TGTGCCAGCAGCAAAGAGGAGGTGTACTATGGCTACACCTTC
TRBV24-1	.	TRBJ2-1	many	CATSDYVRGEQFF	TGTGCCACCAGTGATTACGTCCGCGGTGAGCAGTTCTTC